The 14 T cell receptor beta chains presented below share a single source sample, sequenced in a study of T cells in localized non-small cell lung cancer. Assay used: immunoSEQ multiplex PCR; TCRdb lists only in-frame clones, some missing. The sample includes tens of thousands of clones, 89% of them seen just once. Sample: peripheral blood, taken before any cancer treatment. These receptors came from a woman aged 35-70 years with stage I lung adenocarcinoma.

The CDR3 spells CASSMDGDLAETQYF. The CDR3 nucleotides are TGTGCCAGCAGCATGGACGGGGACTTGGCAGAGACCCAGTACTTC. The rearrangement joins TRBV5-5 to TRBJ2-5, with D perhaps matching TRBD2 (6 bases). Germline V gene sequence: CDR1 SGHKS, CDR2 YYEKEE (reference sequence). The CDR3 totals 15 residues. Trimming took off 4 bases at V and 4 bases at J, with 17 bases between the two ends.

This rearrangement joins TRBV25-1 to TRBJ1-3; D not certain. V was cut by 3 bases and J by 0 bases, with 6 bases left in between. In germline, CDR1 is MGHDK, CDR2 SYGVNS. The CDR3 spans 14 residues. The CDR3 bases are TGTGCCAGCAGTGATCGGGTCTCTGGAAACACCATATATTTT. Residues: CASSDRVSGNTIYF.

The CDR3 nucleotides read TGTGCCAGCAGCCCCAACAGGGGTTCCTACGAGCAGTACTTC. This codes for CASSPNRGSYEQYF. The gene calls are TRBV7-2 and TRBJ2-7, with 7 nucleotides matching TRBD1. CDR1 is SGHTA and CDR2 is FQGNSA in the germline V gene. The junction had 5 bases not matched to a gene; V was cut back by 5 bases and J by 1 base. The CDR3 runs to 14 residues.

The rearrangement uses TRBV9 and TRBJ2-1, with 7 nucleotides matching TRBD2. V was pared by 3 bases and J by 2 bases, with 5 bases of the junction left unmatched. Germline CDR1 and CDR2: SGDLS and YYNGEE. This CDR3 has 15 residues. This CDR3 is CASSDGAGAYNEQFF. The CDR3 DNA sequence: TGTGCCAGCAGCGATGGGGCGGGAGCCTACAATGAGCAGTTCTTC.

The chain has TRBV11-2 and TRBJ2-1, with 9 bases that match TRBD1. Trimming removed 5 bases from V and 14 bases from J; junction bases left unmatched: 7. Germline V gene sequence: CDR1 SGHAT, CDR2 FQNNGV. The CDR3 runs to 12 residues. The DNA of the CDR3 is TGTGCCAGCAGCCAGCATTGGACAGGGGAGTTCTTC. Protein sequence: CASSQHWTGEFF.

The CDR3 region has the DNA TGTGCCTGGAGTGGAGGGGCTGAGCAGTACTTC. This codes for CAWSGGAEQYF. The chain joins TRBV30 to TRBJ2-7, with D perhaps matching TRBD1 or TRBD2 (5 bases each). The CDR3 loop spans 11 amino acids. Trimming removed 1 base at V and 7 bases at J, with 8 bases between. Germline V gene lookup returns CDR1 GTSNPN and CDR2 SVGIG (reference sequence).

V usage is TRBV13 and J usage is TRBJ2-1; D might be TRBD2 (7 bases). Trimming pared 6 bases from V and 2 bases from J, leaving 11 bases between. Germline CDR1 is PRHDT and CDR2 is FYEKMQ (reference sequence). This CDR3 region has 14 residues. CDR3 DNA sequence: TGTGCCAGCAGGAGGGGGGGCGCCTACAATGAGCAGTTCTTC. Protein product: CASRRGGAYNEQFF.

The rearrangement uses TRBV30 and TRBJ1-5, with D possibly TRBD1 on 5 matching bases. Germline assignment: CDR1 GTSNPN and CDR2 SVGIG (reference sequence). V lost 8 bases to trimming and J lost 3 bases, with 20 bases between them. The CDR3 runs 15 residues. The CDR3 coding sequence is TGTGCCCGATTTAAGAGAGGGGCCATCAATCAGCCCCAGCATTTT. Protein sequence: CARFKRGAINQPQHF.

The sample holds one count of this clone. The chain joins TRBV10-3 to TRBJ2-7; TRBD1 aligns across 9 bases. This CDR3 is 13 amino acids long. Trimming cost V 8 bases and J 2 bases; bases outside gene matches: 4. CDR1 ENHRY and CDR2 SYGVKD come from the germline V gene. CDR3 sequence (DNA): TGTGCCATCGCGGGACAGGGAACCTACGAGCAGTACTTC. Protein sequence: CAIAGQGTYEQYF.

The V call is TRBV19, the J call TRBJ2-7; D might be TRBD1 (5 bases). CDR1 and CDR2 (germline): LNHDA, SQIVND (reference sequence). V lost 3 bases and J lost 2, with 11 bases in between. The length of the CDR3 is 14 residues. DNA of the CDR3: TGTGCCAGTAGTATCACAGGATCCCCCTACGAGCAGTACTTC. Residues: CASSITGSPYEQYF.

The chain uses TRBV7-9 and TRBJ2-5; TRBD1 agrees at 8 bases. With V trimmed by 6 bases and J by 5 bases, 8 bases remained unmatched. The CDR3 loop spans 14 amino acids. Germline CDR1 SEHNR, CDR2 FQNEAQ (reference sequence). CDR3 amino acids: CASRPDRGRETQYF. Written as DNA, the CDR3 is TGTGCCAGCAGACCTGACAGGGGTCGGGAGACCCAGTACTTC.

The chain uses TRBV27 and TRBJ2-7; 8 bases are a match to TRBD2. The length of the CDR3 is 13 residues. Per the germline V gene, CDR1 is MNHEY and CDR2 is SMNVEV (reference sequence). After removal of 10 bases from V and 2 bases from J, the junction contained 7 bases not matched to a gene. CDR3 loop: CATGGGYAYEQYF. Here the CDR3 DNA reads TGTGCCACCGGGGGGGGGTATGCCTACGAGCAGTACTTC.

This chain connects TRBV28 to TRBJ1-1; D unresolved. The V and J ends lost 5 bases and 5 bases respectively, with 12 bases between them. Germline V gene lookup returns CDR1 MDHEN and CDR2 SYDVKM. There are 13 residues in the CDR3. The DNA of the CDR3 is TGTGCCAGCAGTCCGCCCCTTGGGACTGAAGCTTTCTTT. Residues: CASSPPLGTEAFF. Together with reference TRBV28 and TRBJ1-1, the CDR3 gives the full variable domain: DVKVTQSSRYLVKRTGEKVFLECVQDMDHENMFWYRQDPGLGLRLIYFSYDVKMKEKGDIPEGYSVSREKKERFSLILESASTNQTSMYLCASSPPLGTEAFFGQGTRLTVV.

CDR3 loop: CASSLSQGGVQAYNSPLHF. Written as DNA, the CDR3 is TGTGCCAGCAGCTTGTCGCAGGGAGGGGTACAAGCCTATAATTCACCCCTCCACTTT. The V gene is TRBV5-4, the J gene TRBJ1-6; D possibly corresponds to TRBD1 (5 bases). Germline lookup yields CDR1 SGHNT and CDR2 YYREEE (reference sequence). CDR3 length: 19 residues. With 1 base removed from V and 2 bases from J, the gap between germline ends came to 19 bases.